Presented here are 2 T cell receptor beta chains from one specimen sequenced in a study of cytomegalovirus exposure and HLA in healthy donors. Use of 60 Vbeta and 13 Jbeta primers characterized the PCR. TCRdb's copy holds only in-frame clones and misses some; the assay was immunoSEQ multiplex PCR. The data contain about 250,000 clones, over 75% of them seen just once; the ten biggest clones take up approximately 0.47%. Sequencing input: PBMCs. All receptors derive from a boy under 18 in good health and CMV-seronegative.

CDR3 sequence (DNA): TGTGCCAGTGGCTCAATGGGGGCAGGGAGTAACACCTTC. Translating gives CASGSMGAGSNTF. V and J are TRBV19 and TRBJ1-2; a weak D match, TRBD1 (6 bases). CDR3 length equals 13 residues. The ends were cut back, 8 bases at V and 12 bases at J, with 22 bases in the middle. CDR1 and CDR2 from the germline V gene are LNHDA and SQIVND (reference sequence).

V usage is TRBV19 and J usage is TRBJ1-2; D uncertain. The V gene's germline CDR1 is LNHDA and CDR2 SQIVND (reference sequence). Trimming took off 0 bases at V and 4 bases at J, with 6 bases between the two ends. The CDR3 covers 13 residues. The CDR3 DNA follows: TGTGCCAGTAGTATAGATCGGGGCTATGGCTACACCTTC. Translating gives CASSIDRGYGYTF. The full variable domain, rest sourced from reference TRBV19 and TRBJ1-2, is DGGITQSPKYLFRKEGQNVTLSCEQNLNHDAMYWYRQDPGQGLRLIYYSQIVNDFQKGDIAEGYSVSREKKESFPLTVTSAQKNPTAFYLCASSIDRGYGYTFGSGTRLTVV.